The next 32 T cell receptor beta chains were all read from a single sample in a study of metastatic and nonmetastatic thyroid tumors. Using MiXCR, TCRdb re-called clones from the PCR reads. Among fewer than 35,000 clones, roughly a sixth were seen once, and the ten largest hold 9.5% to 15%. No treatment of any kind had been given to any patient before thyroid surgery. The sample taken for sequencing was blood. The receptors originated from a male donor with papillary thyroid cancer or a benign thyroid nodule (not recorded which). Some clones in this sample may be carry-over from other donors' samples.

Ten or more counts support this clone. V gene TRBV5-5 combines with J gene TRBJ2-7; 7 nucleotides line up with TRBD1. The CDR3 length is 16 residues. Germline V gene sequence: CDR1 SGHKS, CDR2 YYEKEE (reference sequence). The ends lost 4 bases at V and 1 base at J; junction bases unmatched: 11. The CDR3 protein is CASSPSLRQGSYEQYF. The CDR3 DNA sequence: TGTGCCAGCAGCCCCAGCTTACGACAGGGATCCTACGAGCAGTACTTC.

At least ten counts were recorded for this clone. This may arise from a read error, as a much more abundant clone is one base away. For the CDR3, the DNA is TGTGCCAGCAGCCCCCTGCCGGGACAGTTCTCTGGAAACACCATATATTTT. Its protein is CASSPLPGQFSGNTIYF. The chain employs TRBV11-1 and TRBJ1-3, with 7 positions matching TRBD1. Germline V gives CDR1 SGHAT, CDR2 FQDESV (reference sequence). This CDR3 is 17 amino acids long. V shed 5 bases and J 0 bases; nucleotides not matched to a gene: 10.

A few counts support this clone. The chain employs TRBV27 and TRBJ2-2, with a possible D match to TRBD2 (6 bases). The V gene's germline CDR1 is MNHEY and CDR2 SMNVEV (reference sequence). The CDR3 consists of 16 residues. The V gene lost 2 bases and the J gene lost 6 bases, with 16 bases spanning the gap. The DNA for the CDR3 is TGTGCCAGCAGTTTAACGGGGTGCTCGGGGGCCGGGGAGCTGTTTTTT. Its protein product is CASSLTGCSGAGELFF.

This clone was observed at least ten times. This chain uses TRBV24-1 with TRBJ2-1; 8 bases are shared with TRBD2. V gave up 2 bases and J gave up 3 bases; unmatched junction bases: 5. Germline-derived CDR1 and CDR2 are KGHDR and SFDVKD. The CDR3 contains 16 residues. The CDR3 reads CATSDSSGRDYNEQFF. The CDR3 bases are TGTGCCACCAGTGATTCAAGCGGGAGAGACTACAATGAGCAGTTCTTC.

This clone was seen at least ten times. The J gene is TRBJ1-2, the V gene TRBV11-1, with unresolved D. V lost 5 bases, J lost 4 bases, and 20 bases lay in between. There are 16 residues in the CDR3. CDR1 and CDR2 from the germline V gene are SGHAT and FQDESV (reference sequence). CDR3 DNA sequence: TGTGCCAGCAGCCGGACGGAGCCCTCCCTTTTCTATGGCTACACCTTC. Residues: CASSRTEPSLFYGYTF.

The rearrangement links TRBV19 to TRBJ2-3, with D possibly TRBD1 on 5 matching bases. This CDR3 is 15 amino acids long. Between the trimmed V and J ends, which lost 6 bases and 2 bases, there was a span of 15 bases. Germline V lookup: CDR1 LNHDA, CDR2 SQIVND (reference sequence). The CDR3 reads CASSRVSSYTDTQYF. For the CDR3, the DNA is TGTGCCAGTAGCAGGGTGTCCTCATACACAGATACGCAGTATTTT.

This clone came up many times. The CDR3 DNA reads as TGTGCCAGCAGTGGAGGCGCGGGGGTTCTTGGTAAGACCCAGTACTTC. Protein product: CASSGGAGVLGKTQYF. This chain connects TRBV6-2 or TRBV6-3 to TRBJ2-5; TRBD2 agrees at 7 bases. This CDR3 has 16 amino acids. V dropped 5 bases and J dropped 6; count of bases not matched to a gene: 15. Per germline, CDR1 MNHEY and CDR2 SVGEGT.

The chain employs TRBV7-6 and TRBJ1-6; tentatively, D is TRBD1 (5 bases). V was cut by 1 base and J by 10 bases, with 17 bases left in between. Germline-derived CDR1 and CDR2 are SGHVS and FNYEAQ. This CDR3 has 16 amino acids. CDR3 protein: CASSLGTYTGQSPLHF. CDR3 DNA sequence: TGTGCCAGCAGCTTAGGGACATACACGGGGCAGTCACCCCTCCACTTT.

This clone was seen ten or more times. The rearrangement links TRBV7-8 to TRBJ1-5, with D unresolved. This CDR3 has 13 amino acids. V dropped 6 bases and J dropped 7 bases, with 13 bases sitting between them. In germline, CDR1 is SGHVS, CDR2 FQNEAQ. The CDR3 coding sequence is TGTGCCAGCAGTTCCGACGATGGGCAGCCCCAGCATTTT. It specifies CASSSDDGQPQHF.

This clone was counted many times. This chain's CDR3 is CAISESGQTSTDTQYF. CDR3 nucleotides: TGTGCCATCAGTGAGTCTGGGCAGACCAGCACAGATACGCAGTATTTT. V and J are TRBV10-3 and TRBJ2-3, with unresolved D. From germline, CDR1 is ENHRY and CDR2 SYGVKD. V was cut by 0 bases and J by 0 bases, with 10 bases left in between. There are 16 residues in the CDR3.

The CDR3 reads CASSSRATYEQYF. The CDR3 nucleotides read TGTGCCAGCAGCTCCCGGGCTACCTACGAGCAGTACTTC. This chain joins TRBV11-1 and TRBJ2-7; D remains ambiguous. The CDR3 spans 13 residues. Germline CDR1 reads SGHAT; CDR2 reads FQDESV (reference sequence). V lost 4 bases and J lost 2, with 9 bases in between.

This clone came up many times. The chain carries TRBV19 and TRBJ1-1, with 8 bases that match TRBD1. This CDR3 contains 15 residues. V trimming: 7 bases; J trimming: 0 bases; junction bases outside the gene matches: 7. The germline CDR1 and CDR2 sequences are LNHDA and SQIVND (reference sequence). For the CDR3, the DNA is TGTGCCAGTAATCCGGGACAGGCCATGAACACTGAAGCTTTCTTT. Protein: CASNPGQAMNTEAFF.

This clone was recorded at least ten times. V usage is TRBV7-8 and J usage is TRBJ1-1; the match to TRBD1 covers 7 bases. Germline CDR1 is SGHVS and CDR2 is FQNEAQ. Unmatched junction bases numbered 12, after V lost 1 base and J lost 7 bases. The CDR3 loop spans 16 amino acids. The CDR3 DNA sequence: TGTGCCAGCAGCTTAGGATACGGGACAGATATTCTTGAAGCTTTCTTT. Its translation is CASSLGYGTDILEAFF.

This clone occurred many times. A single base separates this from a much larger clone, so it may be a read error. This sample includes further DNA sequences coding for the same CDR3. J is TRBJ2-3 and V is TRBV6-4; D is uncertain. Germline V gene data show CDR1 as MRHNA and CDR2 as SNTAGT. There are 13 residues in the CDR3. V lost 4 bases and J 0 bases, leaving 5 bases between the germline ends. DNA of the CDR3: TGTGCCAGCAGTGTTAGTAGCACAGATACGCAGTATTTT. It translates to CASSVSSTDTQYF.

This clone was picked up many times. The CDR3 nucleotides read TGTGCCAGCAGCTTAGGTGGGGAGAGAAGCAATCAGCCCCAGCATTTT. The encoded protein is CASSLGGERSNQPQHF. The rearrangement uses TRBV11-2 and TRBJ1-5; D uncertain. The CDR3 has 16 residues. Trimming pared 1 base from V and 1 base from J, leaving 11 bases between. CDR1 is SGHAT, CDR2 FQNNGV, per germline.

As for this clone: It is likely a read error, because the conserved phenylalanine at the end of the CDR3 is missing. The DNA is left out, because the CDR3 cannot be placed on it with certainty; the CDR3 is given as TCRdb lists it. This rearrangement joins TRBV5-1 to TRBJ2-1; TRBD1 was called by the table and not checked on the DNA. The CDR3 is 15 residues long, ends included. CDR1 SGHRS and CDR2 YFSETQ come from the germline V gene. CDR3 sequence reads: CASSLRAGGADEHFL.

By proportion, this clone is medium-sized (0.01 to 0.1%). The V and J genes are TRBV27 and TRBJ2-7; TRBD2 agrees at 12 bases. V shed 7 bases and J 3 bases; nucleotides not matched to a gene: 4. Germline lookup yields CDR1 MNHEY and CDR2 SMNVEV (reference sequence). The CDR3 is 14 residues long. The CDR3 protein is CASKRTSGNYEQYF. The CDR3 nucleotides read TGTGCCAGCAAAAGGACTAGCGGGAACTACGAGCAGTACTTC.

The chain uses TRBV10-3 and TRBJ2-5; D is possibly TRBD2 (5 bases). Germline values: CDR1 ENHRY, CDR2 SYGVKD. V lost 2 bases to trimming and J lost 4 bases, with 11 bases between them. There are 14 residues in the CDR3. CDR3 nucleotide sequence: TGTGCCATCAGTGAGGTGGGGAGTGGAGAGACCCAGTACTTC. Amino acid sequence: CAISEVGSGETQYF.

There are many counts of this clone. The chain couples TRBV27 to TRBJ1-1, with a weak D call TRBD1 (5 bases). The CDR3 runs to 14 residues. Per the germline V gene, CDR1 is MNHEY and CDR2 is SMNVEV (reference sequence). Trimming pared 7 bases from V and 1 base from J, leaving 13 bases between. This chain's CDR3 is CASTPLGQNTEAFF. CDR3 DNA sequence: TGTGCCAGCACCCCACTCGGACAGAACACTGAAGCTTTCTTT.

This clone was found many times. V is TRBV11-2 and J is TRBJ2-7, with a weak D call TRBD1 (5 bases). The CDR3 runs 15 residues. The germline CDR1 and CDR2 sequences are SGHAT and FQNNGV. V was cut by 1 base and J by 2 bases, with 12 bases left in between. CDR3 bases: TGTGCCAGCAGCTTAGGGGTTGACAGTGCCTACGAGCAGTACTTC. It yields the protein CASSLGVDSAYEQYF.

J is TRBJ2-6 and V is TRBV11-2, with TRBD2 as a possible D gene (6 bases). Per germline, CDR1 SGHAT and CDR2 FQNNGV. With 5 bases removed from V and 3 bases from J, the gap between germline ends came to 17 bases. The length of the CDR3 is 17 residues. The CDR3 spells CASSDLGGLGGANVLTF. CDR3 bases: TGTGCCAGCAGCGATCTAGGAGGGCTAGGTGGGGCCAACGTCCTGACTTTC.

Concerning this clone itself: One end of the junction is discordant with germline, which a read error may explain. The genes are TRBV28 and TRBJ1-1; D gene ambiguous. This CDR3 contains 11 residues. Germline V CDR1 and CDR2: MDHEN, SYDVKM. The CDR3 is CAISLGLGAFF. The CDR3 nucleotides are TGTGCCATCAGTTTAGGTCTAGGTGCTTTCTTT.

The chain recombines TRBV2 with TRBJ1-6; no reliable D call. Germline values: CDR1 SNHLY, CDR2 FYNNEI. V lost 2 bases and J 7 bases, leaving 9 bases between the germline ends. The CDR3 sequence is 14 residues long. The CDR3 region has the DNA TGTGCCAGCAGTGAATACGGCGAAAATTCACCCCTCCACTTT. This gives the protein CASSEYGENSPLHF.

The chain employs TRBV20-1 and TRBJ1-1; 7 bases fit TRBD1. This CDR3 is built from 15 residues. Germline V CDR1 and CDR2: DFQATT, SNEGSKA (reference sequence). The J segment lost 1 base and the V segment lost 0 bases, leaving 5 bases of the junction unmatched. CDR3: CSAREGWDRNTEAFF. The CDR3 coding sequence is TGCAGTGCTAGAGAAGGCTGGGACAGGAACACTGAAGCTTTCTTT.

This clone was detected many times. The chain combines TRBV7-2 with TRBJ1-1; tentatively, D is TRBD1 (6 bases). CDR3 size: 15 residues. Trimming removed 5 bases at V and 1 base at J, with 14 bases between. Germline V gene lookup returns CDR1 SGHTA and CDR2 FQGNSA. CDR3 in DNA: TGTGCCAGCAGCAAACAGGGCTCGGGGAACACTGAAGCTTTCTTT. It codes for CASSKQGSGNTEAFF.

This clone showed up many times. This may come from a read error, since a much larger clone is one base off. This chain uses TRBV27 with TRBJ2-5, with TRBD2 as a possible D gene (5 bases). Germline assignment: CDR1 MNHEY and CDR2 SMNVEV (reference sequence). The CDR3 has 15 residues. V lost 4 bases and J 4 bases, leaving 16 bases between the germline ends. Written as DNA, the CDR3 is TGTGCCAGCAGTTCTCTCCAGGACTCGGGAGAGACCCAGTACTTC. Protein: CASSSLQDSGETQYF.

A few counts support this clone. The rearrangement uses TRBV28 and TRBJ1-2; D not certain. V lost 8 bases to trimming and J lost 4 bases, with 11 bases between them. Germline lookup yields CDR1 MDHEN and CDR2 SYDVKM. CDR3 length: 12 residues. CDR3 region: CASYRHLYGYTF. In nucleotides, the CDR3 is TGTGCCAGCTATCGCCACCTCTATGGCTACACCTTC.

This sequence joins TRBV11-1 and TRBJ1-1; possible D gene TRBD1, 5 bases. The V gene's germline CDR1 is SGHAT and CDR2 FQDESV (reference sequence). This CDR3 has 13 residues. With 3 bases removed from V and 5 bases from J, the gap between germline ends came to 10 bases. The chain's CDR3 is CASSFEGWTEAFF. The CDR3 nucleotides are TGTGCCAGCAGCTTCGAGGGGTGGACTGAAGCTTTCTTT.

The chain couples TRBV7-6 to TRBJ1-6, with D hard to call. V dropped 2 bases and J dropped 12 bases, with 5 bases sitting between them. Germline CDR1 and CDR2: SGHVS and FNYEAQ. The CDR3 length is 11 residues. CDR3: CASSLNGPLHF. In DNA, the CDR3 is TGTGCCAGCAGCTTAAACGGACCCCTCCACTTT.

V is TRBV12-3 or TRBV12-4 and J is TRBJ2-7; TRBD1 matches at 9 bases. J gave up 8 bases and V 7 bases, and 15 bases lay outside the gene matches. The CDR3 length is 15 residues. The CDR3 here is CASIPTGGLRVKQYF. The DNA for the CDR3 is TGTGCCAGCATCCCGACAGGGGGTCTTAGGGTGAAGCAGTACTTC.

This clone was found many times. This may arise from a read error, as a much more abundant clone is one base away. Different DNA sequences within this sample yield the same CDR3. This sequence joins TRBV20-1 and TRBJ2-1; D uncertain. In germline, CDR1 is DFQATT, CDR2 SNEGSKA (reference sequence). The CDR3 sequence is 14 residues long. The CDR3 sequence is CSARDGSRDNEQFF. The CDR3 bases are TGCAGCGCTAGAGATGGGTCTAGAGACAATGAGCAGTTCTTC.

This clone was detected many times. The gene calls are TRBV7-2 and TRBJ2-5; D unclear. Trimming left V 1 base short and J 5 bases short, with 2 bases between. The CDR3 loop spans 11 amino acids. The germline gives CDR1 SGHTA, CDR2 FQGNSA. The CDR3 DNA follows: TGTGCCAGCAGCTTAGATGAGACCCAGTACTTC. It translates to CASSLDETQYF.